Each of the 28 T cell receptor beta chains below was sequenced from the same sample in a study of blood T cell repertoires in COVID-19. Data came from immunoSEQ multiplex PCR; TCRdb stores just in-frame clones and leaves some out. Found here are about 110,000 clones, 88% of them singletons; the top ten hold 2.4%. The specimen sequenced was peripheral blood. The receptors were sampled from a human donor in a cohort sampled during active COVID-19.

This rearrangement joins TRBV6-5 to TRBJ1-5; D perhaps matches TRBD1 (5 bases). The V gene lost 6 bases and the J gene lost 5 bases, with 11 bases spanning the gap. The germline gives CDR1 MNHEY, CDR2 SVGAGI. This CDR3 comprises 13 residues. CDR3 sequence: CASRGGFDQPQHF. The CDR3 nucleotides are TGTGCCAGCAGGGGGGGATTTGATCAGCCCCAGCATTTT.

The V gene is TRBV7-9, the J gene TRBJ1-1; TRBD1 matches 9 bases. Trimming removed 5 bases from V and 0 bases from J; junction bases left unmatched: 4. Germline-derived CDR1 and CDR2 are SEHNR and FQNEAQ (reference sequence). This CDR3 comprises 15 residues. For the CDR3, the DNA is TGTGCCAGCAGCCCGGGGGACAGGGTGAACACTGAAGCTTTCTTT. Amino acid sequence: CASSPGDRVNTEAFF.

V gene TRBV5-1 combines with J gene TRBJ1-2; weak D call: TRBD1 (5 bases). The germline gives CDR1 SGHRS, CDR2 YFSETQ. This CDR3 has 15 amino acids. Deletions cut 3 bases from V and 0 bases from J, with 12 bases between. The CDR3: CASSSDSSANYGYTF. As DNA, the CDR3 is TGCGCCAGCAGCTCTGACAGCTCAGCTAACTATGGCTACACCTTC.

This clone was seen a handful of times. The rearrangement links TRBV5-1 to TRBJ2-3; D is ambiguous. The CDR3 has 15 residues. V was shortened by 4 bases and J by 2 bases, with 14 bases between the two germline ends. Germline V lookup: CDR1 SGHRS, CDR2 YFSETQ. The CDR3 is CASSPAQAYTDTQYF. The CDR3 DNA reads TGCGCCAGCAGCCCCGCCCAGGCTTACACAGATACGCAGTATTTT. The full variable domain, with the rest looked up from reference TRBV5-1 and TRBJ2-3, is KAGVTQTPRYLIKTRGQQVTLSCSPISGHRSVSWYQQTPGQGLQFLFEYFSETQRNKGNFPGRFSGRQFSNSRSEMNVSTLELGDSALYLCASSPAQAYTDTQYFGPGTRLTVL.

The chain combines TRBV3-1 (or the pseudogene TRBV3-2) with TRBJ2-7; 8 bases fit TRBD2. Trimming took 1 base from V and 2 from J; bases not matched to a gene: 7. CDR3 length equals 16 residues. Germline CDR1 LGHDT, CDR2 YNNKEL (reference sequence). The CDR3 DNA reads TGTGCCAGCAGCCAAGTAAGACTAGCGCGCGCCTACGAGCAGTACTTC. Protein product: CASSQVRLARAYEQYF.

The chain has TRBV2 and TRBJ2-5, with 8 positions matching TRBD1. Losses at the gene ends were 2 bases for V and 4 bases for J; bases not matched to a gene: 9. Germline CDR1 and CDR2: SNHLY and FYNNEI. The CDR3 sequence is 16 residues long. The CDR3 region has the DNA TGTGCCAGCAGTGAAATGGGCAGGGGGCGAGGAGAGACCCAGTACTTC. Residues: CASSEMGRGRGETQYF.

The chain is built from TRBV11-2 and TRBJ1-6, with 9 bases matching TRBD1. CDR3 length: 16 residues. Germline V gene data show CDR1 as SGHAT and CDR2 as FQNNGV. With 4 bases clipped from V and 7 bases from J, the junction kept 8 bases outside the gene matches. The DNA of the CDR3 is TGTGCCAGCAGCTCAACCGCCGGGACAGGGAATTCACCCCTCCACTTT. Protein product: CASSSTAGTGNSPLHF. The full variable domain, completed using reference TRBV11-2 and TRBJ1-6, is EAGVAQSPRYKIIEKRQSVAFWCNPISGHATLYWYQQILGQGPKLLIQFQNNGVVDDSQLPKDRFSAERLKGVDSTLKIQPAKLEDSAVYLCASSSTAGTGNSPLHFGNGTRLTVT.

The gene calls are TRBV7-9 and TRBJ1-1, with D perhaps matching TRBD1 (6 bases). CDR1 SEHNR and CDR2 FQNEAQ come from the germline V gene (reference sequence). The CDR3 runs to 14 residues. Trimming left V 1 base short and J 5 bases short, with 11 bases between. CDR3 sequence: CASSLEGEWTEAFF. CDR3 bases: TGTGCCAGCAGCTTAGAGGGGGAGTGGACTGAAGCTTTCTTT.

This clone came up once. The V gene is TRBV5-8, the J gene TRBJ2-7; a weak D match, TRBD1 (6 bases). The CDR3 length is 15 residues. V lost 4 bases and J 5 bases, leaving 19 bases between the germline ends. CDR1 and CDR2 from the germline V gene are SGHTS and YDEGEE. CDR3: CASSLAGQTLNEQYF. The CDR3, as DNA: TGTGCCAGCAGCCTGGCAGGACAGACCTTAAACGAGCAGTACTTC. Full variable domain (outside the CDR3, taken from reference TRBV5-8 and TRBJ2-7): EAGVTQSPTHLIKTRGQQATLRCSPISGHTSVYWYQQALGLGLQFLLWYDEGEERNRGNFPPRFSGRQFPNYSSELNVNALELEDSALYLCASSLAGQTLNEQYFGPGTRLTVT.

V and J are TRBV5-5 and TRBJ2-7; D is unresolved. The CDR3 consists of 13 residues. Trimming stripped 0 bases from V and 1 base from J, with 5 bases between. Germline V gene lookup returns CDR1 SGHKS and CDR2 YYEKEE (reference sequence). Written as DNA, the CDR3 is TGTGCCAGCAGCTTGGACTGGTCCTACGAGCAGTACTTC. Translating gives CASSLDWSYEQYF.

This clone has just one count. This chain connects TRBV7-2 to TRBJ2-1, with a possible D match to TRBD2 (5 bases). Germline CDR1 is SGHTA and CDR2 is FQGNSA. Trimming stripped 1 base from V and 6 bases from J, with 13 bases between. The CDR3 sequence is 15 residues long. The CDR3 loop reads CASSLGTSKGNEQFF. In DNA form, the CDR3 reads TGTGCCAGCAGCTTAGGCACTAGTAAGGGCAATGAGCAGTTCTTC. The full variable domain, completed using reference TRBV7-2 and TRBJ2-1, is GAGVSQSPSNKVTEKGKDVELRCDPISGHTALYWYRQSLGQGLEFLIYFQGNSAPDKSGLPSDRFSAERTGGSVSTLTIQRTQQEDSAVYLCASSLGTSKGNEQFFGPGTRLTVL.

The chain combines TRBV10-3 with TRBJ2-3, with 7 nucleotides matching TRBD2. V lost 2 bases and J lost 4; bases outside the gene matches: 6. CDR3 length equals 15 residues. Germline CDR1 reads ENHRY; CDR2 reads SYGVKD. The CDR3 sequence: CAISEGEGRADTQYF. CDR3 DNA sequence: TGTGCCATCAGTGAGGGGGAGGGGAGGGCAGATACGCAGTATTTT.

This clone is a singleton in its sample. The chain uses TRBV2 and TRBJ1-1; D remains unclear. Trimming shortened V by 8 bases and J by 1 base, and 5 bases separated the two germline ends. The germline gives CDR1 SNHLY, CDR2 FYNNEI. The CDR3 has 11 amino acids. CDR3 loop: CASYRNTEAFF. DNA for the CDR3: TGTGCCAGCTACAGGAACACTGAAGCTTTCTTT.

The V and J genes are TRBV19 and TRBJ1-3, with unresolved D. Looked up from germline, CDR1 is LNHDA and CDR2 is SQIVND (reference sequence). This CDR3 spans 17 amino acids. The V end lost 11 bases, the J end lost 2 bases, and 25 bases lay between the germline ends. The CDR3 is CASHGLGNGMAGNTIYF. The DNA for the CDR3 is TGTGCCTCCCACGGGCTCGGGAATGGGATGGCTGGAAACACCATATATTTT.

This chain joins TRBV28 and TRBJ1-6, with TRBD1 as a possible D gene (6 bases). This CDR3 spans 16 amino acids. The V and J ends lost 3 bases and 4 bases respectively, with 13 bases between them. Germline assignment: CDR1 MDHEN and CDR2 SYDVKM. This CDR3 is CASSFGKTGYNSPLHF. The CDR3 DNA is TGTGCCAGCAGTTTTGGCAAAACAGGGTATAATTCACCCCTCCACTTT.

The chain is built from TRBV5-4 and TRBJ1-2, with 10 nucleotides matching TRBD1. Looked up from germline, CDR1 is SGHNT and CDR2 is YYREEE (reference sequence). The CDR3 runs to 14 residues. V lost 4 bases, J lost 7 bases, and 7 bases stayed unmatched. The CDR3 DNA reads as TGTGCCAGCAGCCCCGACAGGGGGCTGGGTGGCTACACCTTC. It encodes CASSPDRGLGGYTF.

The gene calls are TRBV7-9 and TRBJ2-1; D gene ambiguous. V shed 5 bases and J shed 0 bases, with 11 bases lying between them. The CDR3 spans 15 residues. Germline CDR1 reads SEHNR; CDR2 reads FQNEAQ (reference sequence). CDR3 DNA: TGTGCCAGCAGCCCCGTAGTCGGCTCCTACAATGAGCAGTTCTTC. Amino acids: CASSPVVGSYNEQFF. The full variable domain, completed using reference TRBV7-9 and TRBJ2-1, is DTGVSQNPRHKITKRGQNVTFRCDPISEHNRLYWYRQTLGQGPEFLTYFQNEAQLEKSRLLSDRFSAERPKGSFSTLEIQRTEQGDSAMYLCASSPVVGSYNEQFFGPGTRLTVL.

The chain has TRBV10-3 and TRBJ2-1, with D unclear. The ends were cut back, 6 bases at V and 0 bases at J, with 12 bases in the middle. Germline CDR1 and CDR2: ENHRY and SYGVKD. This CDR3 has 15 residues. CDR3 nucleotides: TGTGCCATCAGCCCGACTGAGAGCTCCTACAATGAGCAGTTCTTC. Translated: CAISPTESSYNEQFF.

V usage is TRBV18 and J usage is TRBJ1-5; TRBD1 matches at 8 bases. The ends lost 5 bases at V and 3 bases at J; junction bases unmatched: 3. The CDR3 runs to 14 residues. Per germline, CDR1 KGHSH and CDR2 LQKENI. The CDR3 DNA reads TGTGCCAGCTCAGTGGACAGGGCCAATCAGCCCCAGCATTTT. It yields the protein CASSVDRANQPQHF.

This clone came up a few times. This chain joins TRBV10-3 and TRBJ1-5; D is perhaps TRBD1 (5 bases). Germline V lookup: CDR1 ENHRY, CDR2 SYGVKD. V dropped 4 bases and J dropped 4 bases, with 8 bases sitting between them. CDR3 length: 13 amino acids. For the CDR3, the DNA is TGTGCCATCAGTGGGGGGGGGAATCAGCCCCAGCATTTT. It specifies CAISGGGNQPQHF.

The chain joins TRBV27 to TRBJ2-7; 9 nucleotides align to TRBD1. CDR1 is MNHEY, CDR2 SMNVEV, per germline (reference sequence). The CDR3 loop spans 14 amino acids. V lost 0 bases and J lost 7; bases outside the gene matches: 4. CDR3 sequence: CASSLSGQGREQYF. In nucleotides, the CDR3 is TGTGCCAGCAGTTTATCCGGACAGGGGCGGGAGCAGTACTTC.

The chain employs TRBV5-1 and TRBJ2-5; maybe TRBD2 (6 bases). Germline lookup yields CDR1 SGHRS and CDR2 YFSETQ. This CDR3 comprises 16 residues. V gave up 4 bases and J gave up 3 bases, with 19 bases separating them. CDR3 in amino acids: CASSPGRGGTEETQYF. Written as DNA, the CDR3 is TGCGCCAGCAGCCCCGGTAGGGGTGGGACTGAAGAGACCCAGTACTTC.

This rearrangement joins TRBV29-1 to TRBJ2-3, with D perhaps matching TRBD2 (11 bases). Germline assignment: CDR1 SQVTM and CDR2 ANQGSEA. The CDR3 spans 21 residues. Trimming took off 0 bases at V and 0 bases at J, with 28 bases between the two ends. The CDR3 loop reads CSVEDPGQGTSGVDSTDTQYF. The CDR3 DNA sequence: TGCAGCGTTGAAGACCCGGGACAGGGGACTAGCGGAGTGGATAGCACAGATACGCAGTATTTT.

This chain connects TRBV2 to TRBJ1-2, with D possibly being TRBD1 (5 bases). CDR3 length: 14 amino acids. Germline V CDR1 and CDR2: SNHLY, FYNNEI. Trimming cost V 2 bases and J 5 bases, with 12 bases left between them. The CDR3 DNA reads as TGTGCCAGCAGTGAAAGTGAGACAGCATATGGCTACACCTTC. It translates to CASSESETAYGYTF.

V usage is TRBV5-1 and J usage is TRBJ2-5; 7 bases align to TRBD2. The V gene's germline CDR1 is SGHRS and CDR2 YFSETQ. The CDR3 sequence is 15 residues long. V shed 0 bases, J shed 3 bases, and the junction held 5 bases outside the gene matches. The CDR3 nucleotides read TGCGCCAGCAGCTTGGCCGGGAGGTCGGAAGAGACCCAGTACTTC. Amino acids: CASSLAGRSEETQYF.

This sequence joins TRBV3-1 (or the pseudogene TRBV3-2) and TRBJ2-7; D uncertain. The germline CDR1 and CDR2 sequences are LGHDT and YNNKEL (reference sequence). Trimming removed 4 bases from V and 2 bases from J, with 15 bases in between. The CDR3 runs to 15 residues. The CDR3 loop reads CASSLSLLSTYEQYF. CDR3 DNA sequence: TGTGCCAGCAGCCTAAGTCTTCTAAGTACCTACGAGCAGTACTTC.

This sequence joins TRBV5-6 and TRBJ2-5, with 9 bases aligning to TRBD2. The CDR3 sequence is 15 residues long. The V gene's germline CDR1 is SGHDT and CDR2 YYEEEE. Unmatched junction bases numbered 7, after V lost 3 bases and J lost 4 bases. CDR3 nucleotide sequence: TGTGCCAGCAGCTCCGTAGCGGGAGCGGGAGAGACCCAGTACTTC. Translation: CASSSVAGAGETQYF. Filled out from reference TRBV5-6 and TRBJ2-5, the complete variable domain reads DAGVTQSPTHLIKTRGQQVTLRCSPKSGHDTVSWYQQALGQGPQFIFQYYEEEERQRGNFPDRFSGHQFPNYSSELNVNALLLGDSALYLCASSSVAGAGETQYFGPGTRLLVL.

Concerning this clone: The identical CDR3 is also encoded by other nucleotide sequences in the sample. The chain recombines TRBV5-6 with TRBJ2-7, with 8 bases aligning to TRBD1. The germline V gene has CDR1 SGHDT and CDR2 YYEEEE. This CDR3 is built from 14 residues. The V gene end was trimmed by 2 bases and the J gene end by 0 bases; junction bases not matched to a gene: 1. The CDR3 loop reads CASSLGQGSYEQYF. In DNA, the CDR3 is TGTGCCAGCAGCTTAGGACAGGGCTCCTACGAGCAGTACTTC.